This T cell receptor (beta chain) is from a study of control samples from healthy donors and cancer patients. CDR3 length equals 14 residues. Germline V gives CDR1 SEHNR, CDR2 FQNEAQ (reference sequence). With 0 bases removed from V and 3 bases from J, the gap between germline ends came to 8 bases. The table came from immunoSEQ multiplex PCR; TCRdb's copy has only in-frame clones and leaves some out. This table has just under 65,000 clones, 85% appearing once. Material for sequencing was blood. This sequence was found in a middle-aged man in good health. The chain employs TRBV7-9 and TRBJ1-1, with D unresolved. In DNA, the CDR3 is TGTGCCAGCAGCTTAGCGGTCCGGGACACTGAAGCTTTCTTT. Its protein product is CASSLAVRDTEAFF.